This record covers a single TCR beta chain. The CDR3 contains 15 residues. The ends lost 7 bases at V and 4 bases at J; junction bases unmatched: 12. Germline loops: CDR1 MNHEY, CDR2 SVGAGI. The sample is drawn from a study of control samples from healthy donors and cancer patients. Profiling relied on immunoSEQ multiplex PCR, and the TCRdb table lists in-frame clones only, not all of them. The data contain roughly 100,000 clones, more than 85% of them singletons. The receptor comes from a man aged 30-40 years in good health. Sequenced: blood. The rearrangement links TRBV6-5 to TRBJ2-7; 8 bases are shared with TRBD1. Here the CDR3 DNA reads TGTGCCAGCACCCGATTAGGACAGGGCTTTTACGAGCAGTACTTC. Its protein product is CASTRLGQGFYEQYF.